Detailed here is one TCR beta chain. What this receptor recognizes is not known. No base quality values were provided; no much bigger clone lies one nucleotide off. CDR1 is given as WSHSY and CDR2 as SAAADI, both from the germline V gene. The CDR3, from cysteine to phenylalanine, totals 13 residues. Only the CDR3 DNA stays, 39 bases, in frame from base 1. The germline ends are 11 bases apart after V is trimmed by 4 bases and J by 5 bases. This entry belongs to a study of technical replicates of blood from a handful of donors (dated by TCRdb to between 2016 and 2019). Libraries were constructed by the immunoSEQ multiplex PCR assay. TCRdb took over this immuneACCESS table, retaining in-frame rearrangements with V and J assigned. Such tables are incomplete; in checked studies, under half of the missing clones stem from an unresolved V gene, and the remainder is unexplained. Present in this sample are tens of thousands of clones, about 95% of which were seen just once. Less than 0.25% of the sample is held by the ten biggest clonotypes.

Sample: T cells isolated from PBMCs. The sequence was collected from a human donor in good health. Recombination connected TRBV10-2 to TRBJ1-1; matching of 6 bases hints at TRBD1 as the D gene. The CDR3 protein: CASSVWDMTEAFF. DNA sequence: TGCGCCAGCAGTGTATGGGACATGACTGAAGCTTTCTTT.